The next 29 T cell receptor beta chains were all read from a single sample in a study of T cells in Graves' hyperthyroidism and ophthalmopathy. Amplified regions were TCR beta CDR3 sequences from RNA transcripts. The study used the HTBI primer set for a first-round RT-PCR of the TCR CDR3. Via MiXCR, TCRdb re-called the multiplex PCR reads, giving one row per CDR3 protein. The data contain over 500,000 distinct CDR3 sequences, 14% of them singletons. Input material: blood. Receptors were obtained from a woman aged 40 to 50 with Graves' hyperthyroidism.

This clonotype was picked up many times. The chain employs TRBV5-1 and TRBJ2-7; 7 bases match TRBD2. The length of the CDR3 is 14 residues. The trim removed 4 bases at V and 2 bases at J, leaving 6 bases unmatched. The V gene's germline CDR1 is SGHRS and CDR2 YFSETQ. The CDR3 DNA reads TGCGCCAGCAGCCGACTAGCTGAGGCCTACGAGCAGTACTTC. Protein: CASSRLAEAYEQYF.

This clonotype was recorded many times. The chain couples TRBV28 to TRBJ1-5; tentative D call: TRBD1 (5 bases). V lost 5 bases and J lost 6, with 23 bases in between. There are 17 residues in the CDR3. The germline CDR1 and CDR2 sequences are MDHEN and SYDVKM. The CDR3: CASSTRVTGAGSQPQHF. The CDR3 DNA follows: TGTGCCAGCAGTACCAGAGTGACCGGGGCCGGCAGTCAGCCCCAGCATTTT.

This clonotype was seen repeatedly, ten times or more. This rearrangement joins TRBV20-1 to TRBJ2-7; perhaps TRBD2 as D (5 bases). CDR3 length: 15 residues. Trimming pared 3 bases from V and 0 bases from J, leaving 15 bases between. Germline lookup yields CDR1 DFQATT and CDR2 SNEGSKA (reference sequence). The CDR3, as DNA: TGCAGTGCTAGGGCCCTAGCTGATAACTCCTACGAGCAGTACTTC. Amino acid sequence: CSARALADNSYEQYF.

This clonotype was seen repeatedly, ten times or more. The J gene is TRBJ1-5, the V gene TRBV5-1, with 7 bases identical to TRBD1. With 6 bases clipped from V and 2 bases from J, the junction kept 8 bases outside the gene matches. CDR3 size: 15 residues. Germline V gene data show CDR1 as SGHRS and CDR2 as YFSETQ. This chain's CDR3 is CASNNRGKGNQPQHF. Written as DNA, the CDR3 is TGCGCCAGCAACAACAGGGGTAAGGGCAATCAGCCCCAGCATTTT.

Many counts were recorded for this clonotype. The genes are TRBV20-1 and TRBJ2-1, with D tentatively TRBD2 (6 bases). The germline CDR1 and CDR2 sequences are DFQATT and SNEGSKA (reference sequence). This CDR3 is built from 16 residues. V shed 4 bases and J shed 0 bases, with 16 bases lying between them. The CDR3 sequence is CSAILPGESSYNEQFF. CDR3 coding DNA: TGCAGTGCTATCCTTCCGGGGGAGAGCTCCTACAATGAGCAGTTCTTC.

This clonotype was seen a few times. The rearrangement links TRBV27 to TRBJ1-2; 8 bases fit TRBD1. Looked up from germline, CDR1 is MNHEY and CDR2 is SMNVEV (reference sequence). The CDR3 loop spans 15 amino acids. The trim removed 4 bases at V and 0 bases at J, leaving 4 bases unmatched. The CDR3 region has the DNA TGTGCCAGCAGTTACAGGGGGGGATCTAACTATGGCTACACCTTC. The encoded protein is CASSYRGGSNYGYTF.

This clonotype showed up many times. The chain is built from TRBV29-1 and TRBJ1-2, with 10 positions matching TRBD1. V lost 5 bases, J lost 4 bases, and 10 bases stayed unmatched. Germline CDR1 SQVTM, CDR2 ANQGSEA. This CDR3 has 15 residues. The DNA of the CDR3 is TGCAGCGTTCCATTGGGGACAGGGGCAAGCTATGGCTACACCTTC. This sequence encodes CSVPLGTGASYGYTF. The complete variable domain, with remaining parts taken from reference TRBV29-1 and TRBJ1-2, reads SAVISQKPSRDICQRGTSLTIQCQVDSQVTMMFWYRQQPGQSLTLIATANQGSEATYESGFVIDKFPISRPNLTFSTLTVSNMSPEDSSIYLCSVPLGTGASYGYTFGSGTRLTVV.

This clonotype was seen only a few times. The rearrangement uses TRBV6-1 and TRBJ2-7; TRBD1 agrees at 8 bases. The CDR3 extends over 15 amino acids. Trimming removed 1 base from V and 6 bases from J; junction bases left unmatched: 8. Germline CDR1 reads MNHNS; CDR2 reads SASEGT. CDR3 sequence reads: CASSEGTGFLSEQYF. CDR3 in DNA: TGTGCCAGCAGTGAAGGGACAGGGTTCCTAAGCGAGCAGTACTTC.

On this clonotype itself: A much more abundant neighbour one base away suggests this may be a read error. The J gene is TRBJ2-5, the V gene TRBV3-1; the D gene is possibly TRBD2 (6 bases). The length of the CDR3 is 14 residues. From germline, CDR1 is LGHDT and CDR2 YNNKEL (reference sequence). Deletions cut 2 bases from V and 2 bases from J, with 9 bases between. The CDR3 here is CASSQFGRQETQYF. CDR3 coding DNA: TGTGCCAGCAGCCAATTCGGGAGACAAGAGACCCAGTACTTC.

Comment on this clonotype: This could be a read error, since a much larger clone is one nucleotide away. The V and J genes are TRBV6-2 or TRBV6-3 and TRBJ2-3; TRBD2 is a possible D gene (6 bases). In germline, CDR1 is MNHEY, CDR2 SVGEGT. The CDR3 has 16 amino acids. Here the CDR3 DNA reads TGTGCCAGCAGTTACGGATCGCCGGAGGGCACAGATGCGCAGTATTTT. Its translation: CASSYGSPEGTDAQYF.

The J gene is TRBJ2-5, the V gene TRBV27; TRBD1 might be the D (5 bases). Germline V lookup: CDR1 MNHEY, CDR2 SMNVEV (reference sequence). The CDR3 runs to 14 residues. V was pared by 5 bases and J by 1 base, with 11 bases between. Here the CDR3 DNA reads TGTGCCAGCAGTAATCGACAGCCCCAAGAGACCCAGTACTTC. Translated, it gives CASSNRQPQETQYF.

The chain recombines TRBV20-1 with TRBJ2-7; D might be TRBD1 (6 bases). Germline values: CDR1 DFQATT, CDR2 SNEGSKA (reference sequence). The CDR3 is 14 residues long. Trimming left V 6 bases short and J 0 bases short, with 15 bases between. CDR3 in amino acids: CSAWGLVSSYEQYF. Written as DNA, the CDR3 is TGCAGTGCCTGGGGGCTGGTCAGCTCCTACGAGCAGTACTTC.

V usage is TRBV5-1 and J usage is TRBJ2-4, with 13 bases identical to TRBD2. The germline gives CDR1 SGHRS, CDR2 YFSETQ. This CDR3 spans 15 amino acids. Trimming cost V 1 base and J 8 bases; bases outside gene matches: 3. The CDR3 DNA reads TGCGCCAGCAGCTTGCGGACTAGCGGGAGAGACATTCAGTACTTC. Amino acid sequence: CASSLRTSGRDIQYF.

This clonotype has ten or more counts. J is TRBJ1-2 and V is TRBV12-3 or TRBV12-4, with 8 positions matching TRBD1. Losses at the gene ends were 5 bases for V and 8 bases for J; bases not matched to a gene: 13. The CDR3 consists of 15 residues. CDR3 sequence: CASSPLRDRSSGYTF. Here the CDR3 DNA reads TGTGCCAGCAGTCCCCTCCGGGACAGGTCCTCGGGCTACACCTTC.

A few counts support this clonotype. The chain links TRBV12-3 or TRBV12-4 to TRBJ2-5, with 13 bases matching TRBD2. The V gene end was trimmed by 4 bases and the J gene end by 1 base; junction bases not matched to a gene: 12. The CDR3 extends over 19 amino acids. The CDR3 region is CASSSRTSGSRRGQETQYF. CDR3 DNA: TGTGCCAGCAGTTCTCGGACTAGCGGGAGCAGAAGGGGCCAAGAGACCCAGTACTTC.

This clonotype was counted many times. The chain has TRBV2 and TRBJ1-1, with 7 bases aligning to TRBD1. V lost 2 bases, J lost 4 bases, and 4 bases stayed unmatched. The CDR3 contains 14 residues. Germline V gives CDR1 SNHLY, CDR2 FYNNEI. The CDR3 is CASSETGEGTEAFF. In nucleotides, the CDR3 is TGTGCCAGCAGTGAAACAGGGGAGGGCACTGAAGCTTTCTTT.

This clonotype was found a few times. This chain uses TRBV7-2 with TRBJ1-5, with TRBD1 identical over 9 bases. With V trimmed by 0 bases and J by 6 bases, 6 bases remained unmatched. This CDR3 has 16 amino acids. In germline, CDR1 is SGHTA, CDR2 FQGNSA. CDR3 coding DNA: TGTGCCAGCAGCTTAGCATTGACAGGGGGAGGTCAGCCCCAGCATTTT. Its protein product is CASSLALTGGGQPQHF.

This clonotype was counted only a few times. Written as DNA, the CDR3 is TGTGCCAGCAGTCCGGACAGGTTCAATCAGCCCCAGCATTTT. Translating it yields CASSPDRFNQPQHF. This chain uses TRBV28 with TRBJ1-5, with 7 bases that match TRBD1. Trimming at V came to 5 bases and at J to 3 bases, leaving 4 bases not matched to a gene. The CDR3 runs 14 residues. Germline V gene lookup returns CDR1 MDHEN and CDR2 SYDVKM.

This clonotype has a handful of counts. V is TRBV7-2 and J is TRBJ2-7, with a tentative D call TRBD2 (5 bases). Germline-derived CDR1 and CDR2 are SGHTA and FQGNSA. The germline V and J ends were trimmed by 2 bases and 7 bases, with 18 bases remaining between them. The CDR3 runs 15 residues. CDR3 amino acids: CASSLWVGVLFEQYF. CDR3 nucleotide sequence: TGTGCCAGCAGCTTATGGGTGGGAGTTCTTTTTGAGCAGTACTTC.

This clonotype showed up many times. The chain is built from TRBV20-1 and TRBJ2-7, with 8 bases lining up with TRBD1. CDR1 is DFQATT, CDR2 SNEGSKA, per germline (reference sequence). The J segment lost 4 bases and the V segment lost 4 bases, leaving 9 bases of the junction unmatched. The CDR3 consists of 14 residues. The CDR3 DNA follows: TGCAGTGCTATGGACAGGGAGGAGTGGTACGAGCAGTACTTC. As protein: CSAMDREEWYEQYF.

This clonotype has a count of ten or more. The V and J genes are TRBV11-2 and TRBJ2-7, with 10 bases matching TRBD2. CDR3 length: 17 amino acids. Per the germline V gene, CDR1 is SGHAT and CDR2 is FQNNGV. The J segment lost 4 bases and the V segment lost 1 base, leaving 10 bases of the junction unmatched. The CDR3 region has the DNA TGTGCCAGCAGCTTAGGAAGGACTAGCGGAGCTCAGTACGAGCAGTACTTC. Residues: CASSLGRTSGAQYEQYF.

V is TRBV5-1 and J is TRBJ2-1; D not certain. The CDR3 has 15 residues. V was cut by 0 bases and J by 0 bases, with 7 bases left in between. Looked up from germline, CDR1 is SGHRS and CDR2 is YFSETQ. The CDR3 here is CASSLDPVSYNEQFF. In DNA, the CDR3 is TGCGCCAGCAGCTTGGACCCAGTCTCCTACAATGAGCAGTTCTTC.

CDR3 residues: CSAGLAESYNEQFF. The CDR3 nucleotides read TGCAGTGCTGGTCTAGCGGAAAGCTACAATGAGCAGTTCTTC. The chain links TRBV20-1 to TRBJ2-1, with 7 bases identical to TRBD2. From germline, CDR1 is DFQATT and CDR2 SNEGSKA (reference sequence). This CDR3 spans 14 amino acids. V lost 5 bases, J lost 3 bases, and 7 bases stayed unmatched.

This clonotype was counted only a few times. The rearrangement joins TRBV7-2 to TRBJ2-7; a weak D match, TRBD2 (6 bases). Germline loops: CDR1 SGHTA, CDR2 FQGNSA. V lost 2 bases to trimming and J lost 2 bases, with 10 bases between them. This CDR3 region has 14 residues. The CDR3 reads CASSLNSGPYEQYF. The CDR3, as DNA: TGTGCCAGCAGCTTAAATAGCGGCCCCTACGAGCAGTACTTC.

This clonotype was counted many times. The rearrangement joins TRBV20-1 to TRBJ2-7, with TRBD1 matching over 10 bases. Per the germline V gene, CDR1 is DFQATT and CDR2 is SNEGSKA (reference sequence). This CDR3 is built from 12 residues. The CDR3 DNA reads as TGCAGCGGAGGACAGGGGGATCGCGAGCAGTACTTC. Translated, it gives CSGGQGDREQYF.

This clonotype was seen repeatedly, ten times or more. V and J are TRBV11-2 and TRBJ2-3, with 8 bases lining up with TRBD2. This CDR3 has 15 amino acids. The V and J ends lost 1 base and 2 bases, in that order; junction bases with no gene match: 2. The germline V gene has CDR1 SGHAT and CDR2 FQNNGV. The CDR3 DNA sequence: TGTGCCAGCAGCTTAGTAGCGGGAACCACAGATACGCAGTATTTT. This codes for CASSLVAGTTDTQYF. The full variable domain, completed using reference TRBV11-2 and TRBJ2-3, is EAGVAQSPRYKIIEKRQSVAFWCNPISGHATLYWYQQILGQGPKLLIQFQNNGVVDDSQLPKDRFSAERLKGVDSTLKIQPAKLEDSAVYLCASSLVAGTTDTQYFGPGTRLTVL.

In its sample, this clonotype was seen many times. V gene TRBV5-1 combines with J gene TRBJ2-7, with TRBD2 matching over 7 bases. The CDR3 runs 14 residues. The J segment lost 5 bases and the V segment lost 4 bases, leaving 9 bases of the junction unmatched. Germline CDR1 is SGHRS and CDR2 is YFSETQ. Here the CDR3 reads CASSETGGLNEQYF. DNA for the CDR3: TGCGCCAGCAGCGAGACCGGGGGGTTGAACGAGCAGTACTTC.

The V gene is TRBV18, the J gene TRBJ2-3; no clear D gene. Trimming shortened V by 0 bases and J by 2 bases, and 6 bases separated the two germline ends. Germline values: CDR1 KGHSH, CDR2 LQKENI. This CDR3 is 14 amino acids long. CDR3 region: CASSPPTATDTQYF. DNA for the CDR3: TGTGCCAGCTCACCACCCACTGCCACAGATACGCAGTATTTT.

This clonotype was recorded many times. This chain uses TRBV28 with TRBJ2-1; D gene uncertain. Trimming removed 2 bases at V and 5 bases at J, with 13 bases between. This CDR3 region has 15 residues. Germline CDR1 reads MDHEN; CDR2 reads SYDVKM. As DNA, the CDR3 is TGTGCCAGCAGTTTAGTTGGGCCGGTGGACAATGAGCAGTTCTTC. It specifies CASSLVGPVDNEQFF.